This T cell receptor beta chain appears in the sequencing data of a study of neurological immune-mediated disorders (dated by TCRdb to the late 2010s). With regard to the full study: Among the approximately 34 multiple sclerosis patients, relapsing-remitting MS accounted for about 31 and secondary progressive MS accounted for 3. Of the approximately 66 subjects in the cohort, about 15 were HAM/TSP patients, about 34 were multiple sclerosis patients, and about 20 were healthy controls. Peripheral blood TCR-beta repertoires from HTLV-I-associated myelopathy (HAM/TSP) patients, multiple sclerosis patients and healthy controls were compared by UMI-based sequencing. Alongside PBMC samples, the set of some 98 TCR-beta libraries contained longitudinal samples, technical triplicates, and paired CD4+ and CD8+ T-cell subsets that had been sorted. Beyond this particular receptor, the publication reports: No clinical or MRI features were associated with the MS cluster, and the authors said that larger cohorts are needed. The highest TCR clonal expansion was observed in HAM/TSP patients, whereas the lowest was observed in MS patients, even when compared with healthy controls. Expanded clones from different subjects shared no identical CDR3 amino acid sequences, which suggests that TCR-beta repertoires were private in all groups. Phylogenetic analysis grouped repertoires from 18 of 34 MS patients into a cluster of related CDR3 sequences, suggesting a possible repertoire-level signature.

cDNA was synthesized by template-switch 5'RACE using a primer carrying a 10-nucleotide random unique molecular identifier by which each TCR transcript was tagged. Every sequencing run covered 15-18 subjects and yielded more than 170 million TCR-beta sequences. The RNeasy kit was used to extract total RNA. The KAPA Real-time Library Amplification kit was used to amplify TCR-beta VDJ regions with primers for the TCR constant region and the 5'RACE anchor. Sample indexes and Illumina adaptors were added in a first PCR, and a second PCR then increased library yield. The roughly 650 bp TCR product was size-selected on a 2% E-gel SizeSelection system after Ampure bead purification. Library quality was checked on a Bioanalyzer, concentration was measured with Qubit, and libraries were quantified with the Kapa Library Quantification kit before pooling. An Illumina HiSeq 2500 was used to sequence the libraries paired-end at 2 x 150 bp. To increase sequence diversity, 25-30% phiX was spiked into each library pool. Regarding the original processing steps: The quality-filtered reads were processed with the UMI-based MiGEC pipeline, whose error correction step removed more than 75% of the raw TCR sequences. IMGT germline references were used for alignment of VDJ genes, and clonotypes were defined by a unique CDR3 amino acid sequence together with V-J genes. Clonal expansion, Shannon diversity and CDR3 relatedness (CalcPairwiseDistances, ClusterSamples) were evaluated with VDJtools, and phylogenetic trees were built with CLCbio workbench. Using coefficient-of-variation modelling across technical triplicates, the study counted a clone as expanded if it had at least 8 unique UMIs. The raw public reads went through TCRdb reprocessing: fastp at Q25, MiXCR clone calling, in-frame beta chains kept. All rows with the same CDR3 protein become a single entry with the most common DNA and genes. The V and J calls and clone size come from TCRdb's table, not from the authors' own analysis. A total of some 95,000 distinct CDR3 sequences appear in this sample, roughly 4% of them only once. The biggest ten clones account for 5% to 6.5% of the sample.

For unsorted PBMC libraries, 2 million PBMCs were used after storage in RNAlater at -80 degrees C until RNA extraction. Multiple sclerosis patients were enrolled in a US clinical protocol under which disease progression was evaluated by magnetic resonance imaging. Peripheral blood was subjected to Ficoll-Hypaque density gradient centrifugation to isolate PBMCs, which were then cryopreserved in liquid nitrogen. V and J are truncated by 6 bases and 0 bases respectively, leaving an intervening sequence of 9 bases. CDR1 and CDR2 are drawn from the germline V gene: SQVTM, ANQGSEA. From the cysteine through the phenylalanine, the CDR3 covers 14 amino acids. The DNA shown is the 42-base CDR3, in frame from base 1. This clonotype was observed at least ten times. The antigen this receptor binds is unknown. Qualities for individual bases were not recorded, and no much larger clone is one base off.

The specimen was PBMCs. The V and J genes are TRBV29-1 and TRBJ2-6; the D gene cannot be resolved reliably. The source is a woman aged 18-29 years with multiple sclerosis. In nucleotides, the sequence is TGCAGCGTAACAAGGGACTCTGGGGCCAACGTCCTGACTTTC. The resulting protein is CSVTRDSGANVLTF. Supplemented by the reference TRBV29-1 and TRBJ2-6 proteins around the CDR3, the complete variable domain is SAVISQKPSRDICQRGTSLTIQCQVDSQVTMMFWYRQQPGQSLTLIATANQGSEATYESGFVIDKFPISRPNLTFSTLTVSNMSPEDSSIYLCSVTRDSGANVLTFGAGSRLTVL.